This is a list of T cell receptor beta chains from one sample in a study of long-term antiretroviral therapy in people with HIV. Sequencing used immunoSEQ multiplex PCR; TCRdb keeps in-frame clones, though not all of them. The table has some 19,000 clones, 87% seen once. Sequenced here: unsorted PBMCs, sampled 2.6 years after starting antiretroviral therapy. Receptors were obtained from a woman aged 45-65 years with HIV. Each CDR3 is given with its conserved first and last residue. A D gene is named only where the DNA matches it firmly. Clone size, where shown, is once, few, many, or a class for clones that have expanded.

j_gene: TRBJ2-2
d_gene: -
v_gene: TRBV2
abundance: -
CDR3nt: TGTGCCAGTGAGAGGGCGACCGGGGAGCTGTTTTTT
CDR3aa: CASERATGELFF

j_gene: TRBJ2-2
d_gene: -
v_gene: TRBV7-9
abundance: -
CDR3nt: TGTGTCCTTGGGATCACCGGGGAGCTGTTTTTT
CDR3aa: CVLGITGELFF

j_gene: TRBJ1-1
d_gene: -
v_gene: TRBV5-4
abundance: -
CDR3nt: TGTGCCAGCAGCCCAGGGACATTTGGCCTTGAAGCTTTCTTT
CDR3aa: CASSPGTFGLEAFF

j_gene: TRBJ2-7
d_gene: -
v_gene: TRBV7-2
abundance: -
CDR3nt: TGTGCCAGCAGCTCCTACCCTCTAGCGATCATTACCTACGAGCAGTACTTC
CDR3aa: CASSSYPLAIITYEQYF

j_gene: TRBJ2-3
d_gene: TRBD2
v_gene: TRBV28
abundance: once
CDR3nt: TGTGCCAGCAGTTTATACCCCGTTAGCGGGAGGGCCAAGGATACGCAGTATTTT
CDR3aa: CASSLYPVSGRAKDTQYF

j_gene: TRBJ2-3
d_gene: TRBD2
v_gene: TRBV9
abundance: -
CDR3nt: TGTGCCAGCAGCCGCGTGACTAGCGGTAGCACAGATACGCAGTATTTT
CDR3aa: CASSRVTSGSTDTQYF

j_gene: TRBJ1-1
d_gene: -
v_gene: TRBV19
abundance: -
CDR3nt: TGTGCCAGTAGTAATCTTGGAATGAACACTGAAGCTTTCTTT
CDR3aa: CASSNLGMNTEAFF

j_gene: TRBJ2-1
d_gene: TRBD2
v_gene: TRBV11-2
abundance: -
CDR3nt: TGTGCCAGCAGTTCGACCGGACTAGCGGGGACCCAAGAGCAGTTCTTC
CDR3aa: CASSSTGLAGTQEQFF

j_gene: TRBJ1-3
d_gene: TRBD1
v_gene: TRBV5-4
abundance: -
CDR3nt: TGTGCCAGCAGTTTGGACAGGGGGATAACTGGAAACACCATATATTTT
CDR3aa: CASSLDRGITGNTIYF

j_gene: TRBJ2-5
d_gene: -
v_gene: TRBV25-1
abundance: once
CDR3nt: TGTGCCAGCAGTGATACAGGAGGCCCGGCTACTGAGACCCAGTACTTC
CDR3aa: CASSDTGGPATETQYF

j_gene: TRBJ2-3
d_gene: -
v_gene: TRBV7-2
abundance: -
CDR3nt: TGTGCCAGCAGCTTTGATGGTAACAGGGTTACAGATACGCAGTATTTT
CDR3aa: CASSFDGNRVTDTQYF

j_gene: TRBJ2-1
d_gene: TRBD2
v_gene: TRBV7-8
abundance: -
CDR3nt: TGTGCCAGCAGCTTAGCGATCGCGGGGGACAATGAGCAGTTCTTC
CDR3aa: CASSLAIAGDNEQFF

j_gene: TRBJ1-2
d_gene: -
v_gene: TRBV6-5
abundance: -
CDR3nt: TGTGCCAGCAGTTACTCGAGGGGATACTATGGCTACACCTTC
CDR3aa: CASSYSRGYYGYTF

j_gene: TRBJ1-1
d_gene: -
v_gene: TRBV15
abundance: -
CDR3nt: TGTGCCACCAGAAGGAGGGGCTCGGACACTGAAGCTTTCTTT
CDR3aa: CATRRRGSDTEAFF

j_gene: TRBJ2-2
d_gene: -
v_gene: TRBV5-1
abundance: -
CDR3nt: TGCGCCAGTTCCGGGACTCTTAACACCGGGGAGCTGTTTTTT
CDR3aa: CASSGTLNTGELFF

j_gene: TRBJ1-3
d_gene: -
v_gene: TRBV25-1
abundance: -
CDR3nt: TGTGCCAGCAGTGATGGGAGTAAGATTGGAAACACCATATATTTT
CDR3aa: CASSDGSKIGNTIYF

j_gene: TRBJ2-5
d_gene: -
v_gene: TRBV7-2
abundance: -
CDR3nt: TGTGCCAGCAGCTGGAGGGGGGCTTCTCAAGAGACCCAGTACTTC
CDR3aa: CASSWRGASQETQYF

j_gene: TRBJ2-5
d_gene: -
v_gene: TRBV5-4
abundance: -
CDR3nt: TGTGCCAGCAGCTTGGAGGCGGAAGAGACCCAGTACTTC
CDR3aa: CASSLEAEETQYF

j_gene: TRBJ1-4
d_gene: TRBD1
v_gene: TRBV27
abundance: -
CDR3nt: TGTGCCAGCAGTCGAGATACAGGGGTGCTTGGAAAACTGTTTTTT
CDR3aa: CASSRDTGVLGKLFF

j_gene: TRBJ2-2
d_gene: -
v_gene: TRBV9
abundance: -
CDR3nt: TGTGCCAGCAGCCTTAGTTCGACAGTGAACACCGGGGAGCTGTTTTTT
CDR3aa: CASSLSSTVNTGELFF

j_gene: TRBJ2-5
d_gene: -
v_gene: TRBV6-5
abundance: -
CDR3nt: TGTGCCAGCAGTTCCGGCCCCCGAGGCGTAGAGACCCAGTACTTC
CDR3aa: CASSSGPRGVETQYF

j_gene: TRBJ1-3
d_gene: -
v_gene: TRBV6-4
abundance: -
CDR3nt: TGTGCCAGCAGCGAGACAGTCTCTGGAAACACCATATATTTT
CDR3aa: CASSETVSGNTIYF

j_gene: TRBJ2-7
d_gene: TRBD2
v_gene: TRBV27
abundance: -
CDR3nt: TGTGCCAGCAGTTTATGGGGGGGGTCCGCCTACGAGCAGTACTTC
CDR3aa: CASSLWGGSAYEQYF

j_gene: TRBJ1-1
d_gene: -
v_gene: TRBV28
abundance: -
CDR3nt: TGTGCCAGCAGTTCACTTCTTACGACAGAAAACACTGAAGCTTTCTTT
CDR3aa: CASSSLLTTENTEAFF

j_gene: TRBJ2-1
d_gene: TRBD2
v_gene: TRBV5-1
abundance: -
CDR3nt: TGCGCCAGCACCCTTGCAGCGGGAGCCAATGAGCAGTTCTTC
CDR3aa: CASTLAAGANEQFF

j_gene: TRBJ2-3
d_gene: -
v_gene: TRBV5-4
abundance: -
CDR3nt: TGTGCCAGCAGCCCCCTGGTGGACAGCACAGATACGCAGTATTTT
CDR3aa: CASSPLVDSTDTQYF

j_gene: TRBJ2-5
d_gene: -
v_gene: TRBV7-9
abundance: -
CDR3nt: TGTGCCAGCAGCCTGAACGCCCAAGAGACCCAGTACTTC
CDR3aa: CASSLNAQETQYF

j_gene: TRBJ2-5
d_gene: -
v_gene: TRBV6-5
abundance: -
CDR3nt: TGTGCCAGCAGTTACAGACCCGACCAAGAGACCCAGTACTTC
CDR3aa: CASSYRPDQETQYF

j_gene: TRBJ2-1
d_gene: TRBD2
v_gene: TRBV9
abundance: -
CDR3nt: TGTGCCAGCAGCGTAGCTAGCGGGACGAACAATGAGCAGTTCTTC
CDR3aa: CASSVASGTNNEQFF

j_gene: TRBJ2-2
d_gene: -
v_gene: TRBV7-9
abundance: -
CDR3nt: TGTGCCAGCAGCTTATATCTCAACACCGGGGAGCTGTTTTTT
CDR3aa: CASSLYLNTGELFF

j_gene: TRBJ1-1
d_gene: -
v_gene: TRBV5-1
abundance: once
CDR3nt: TGCGCCAGCAGCTTGGCCTCGAACACTGAAGCTTTCTTT
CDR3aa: CASSLASNTEAFF

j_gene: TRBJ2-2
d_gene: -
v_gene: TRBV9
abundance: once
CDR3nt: TGTGCCAGCAGCGTAGCCCTCAATAGGGACTTGATAAAGGCGAACACCGGGGAGCTGTTTTTT
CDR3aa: CASSVALNRDLIKANTGELFF

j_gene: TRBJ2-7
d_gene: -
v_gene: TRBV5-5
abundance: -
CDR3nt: TGTGCCAGCAGCCGCTCGGTCACCGGGACCACAACCTACGAGCAGTACTTC
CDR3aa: CASSRSVTGTTTYEQYF

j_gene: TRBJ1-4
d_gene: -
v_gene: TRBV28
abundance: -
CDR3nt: TGTGCCAGCAGTCCCTCTTTGGGTTCGGGCGAAAAACTGTTTTTT
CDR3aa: CASSPSLGSGEKLFF

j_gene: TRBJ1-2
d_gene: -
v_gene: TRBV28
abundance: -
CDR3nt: TGTGCCAGCAGTTTACCCGTCCCCCGGGGCTACACCTTC
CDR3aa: CASSLPVPRGYTF

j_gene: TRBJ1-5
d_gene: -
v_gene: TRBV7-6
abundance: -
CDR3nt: TGTGCCAGCAGCTTAGCAGGCCGCAATCAGCCCCAGCATTTT
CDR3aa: CASSLAGRNQPQHF

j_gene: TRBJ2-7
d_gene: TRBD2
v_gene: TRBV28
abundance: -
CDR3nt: TGTGCCAGCAGCCCAAAGACTAGCGGGAGGGCCATAGGGAACTTC
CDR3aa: CASSPKTSGRAIGNF

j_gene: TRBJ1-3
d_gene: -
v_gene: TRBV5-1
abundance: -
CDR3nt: TGCGCCAGCAGCTTGGTGGCGGACATTGGAAACACCATATATTTT
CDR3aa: CASSLVADIGNTIYF

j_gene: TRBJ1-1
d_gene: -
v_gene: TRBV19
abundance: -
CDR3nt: TGTGCCAGTAGTATTTTGGGATCAGGCACTGAAGCTTTCTTT
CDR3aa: CASSILGSGTEAFF

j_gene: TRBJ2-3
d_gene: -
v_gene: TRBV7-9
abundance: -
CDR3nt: TGTGCCAGCAGACCGGGGGTGGCCACAGATACGCAGTATTTT
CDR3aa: CASRPGVATDTQYF

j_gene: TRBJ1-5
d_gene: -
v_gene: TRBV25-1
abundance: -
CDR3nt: TGTGCCAGCAGTGACACCGCCTTGGGCAATCAGCCCCAGCATTTT
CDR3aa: CASSDTALGNQPQHF

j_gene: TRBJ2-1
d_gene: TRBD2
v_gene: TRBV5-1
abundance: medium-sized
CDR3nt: TGCGCCAGCAGCGCCCCCCTAGCGGGAGGTTACAATGAGCAGTTCTTC
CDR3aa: CASSAPLAGGYNEQFF

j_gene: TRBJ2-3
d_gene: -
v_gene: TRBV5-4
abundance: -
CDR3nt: TGTGCCAGCAGCTTGGGGGGGGGCACAGATACGCAGTATTTT
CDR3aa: CASSLGGGTDTQYF

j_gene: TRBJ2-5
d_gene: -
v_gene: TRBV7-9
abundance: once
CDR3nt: TGTGCCAGCAGCCGGACTTTACAAGAGACCCAGTACTTC
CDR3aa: CASSRTLQETQYF

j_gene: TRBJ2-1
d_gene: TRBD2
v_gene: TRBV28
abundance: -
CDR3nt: TGTGCCAGCGGGCCTTTAGCGGGAGCCAATGAGCAGTTCTTC
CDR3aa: CASGPLAGANEQFF

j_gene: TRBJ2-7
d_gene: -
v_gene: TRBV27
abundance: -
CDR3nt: TGTGCCAGCAGTTTATTTTACTTC
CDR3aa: CASSLFYF

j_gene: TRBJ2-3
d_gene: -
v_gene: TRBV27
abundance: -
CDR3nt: TGTGCCAGCAGTTTTGGCGGTAGCACAGATACGCAGTATTTT
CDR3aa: CASSFGGSTDTQYF

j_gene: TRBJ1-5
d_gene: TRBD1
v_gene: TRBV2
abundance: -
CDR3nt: TGTGCCAGCAGTCCCGGACAGGGAAGAGGGGGTCAGCCCCAGCATTTT
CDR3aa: CASSPGQGRGGQPQHF

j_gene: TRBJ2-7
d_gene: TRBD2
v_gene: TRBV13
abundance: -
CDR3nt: TGTGCCAGCAGCCCGGGACTACCGTACGTATACGAGCAGTACTTC
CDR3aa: CASSPGLPYVYEQYF

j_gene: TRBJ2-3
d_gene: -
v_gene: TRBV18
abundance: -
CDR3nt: TGTGCCAGCTCACCCCAAACTCAGGGCGGCACAGATACGCAGTATTTT
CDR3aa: CASSPQTQGGTDTQYF

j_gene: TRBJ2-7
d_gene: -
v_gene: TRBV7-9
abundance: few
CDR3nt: TGTGCCAGCACCGGGGGGCCCTACGAGCAGTACTTC
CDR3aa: CASTGGPYEQYF

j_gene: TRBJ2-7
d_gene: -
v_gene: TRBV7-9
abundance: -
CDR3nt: TGTGCCAGCAGCTCTCCCTACGAGCAGTACTTC
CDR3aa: CASSSPYEQYF

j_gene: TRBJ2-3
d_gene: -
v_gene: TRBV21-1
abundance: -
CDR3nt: TGTGCCAGCAGCAAAGAATGGGGGGAGTTTACAGATACGCAGTATTTT
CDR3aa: CASSKEWGEFTDTQYF

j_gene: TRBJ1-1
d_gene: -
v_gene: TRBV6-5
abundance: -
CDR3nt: TGTGCCAGCACTTCCCCAGGTTCCCTGAACACTGAAGCTTTCTTT
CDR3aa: CASTSPGSLNTEAFF

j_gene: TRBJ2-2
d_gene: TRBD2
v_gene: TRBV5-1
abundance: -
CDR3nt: TGCGCCAGCAGCATAGACCCGAGCGGGAGCTACACCGGGGAGCTGTTTTTT
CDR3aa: CASSIDPSGSYTGELFF

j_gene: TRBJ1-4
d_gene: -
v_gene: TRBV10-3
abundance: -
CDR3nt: TGTGCCATCAGTGACTCAGGGAGGCAGAATGAAAAACTGTTTTTT
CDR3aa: CAISDSGRQNEKLFF

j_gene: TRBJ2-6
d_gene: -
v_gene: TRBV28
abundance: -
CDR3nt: TGTGCCAGCAGTTTTGGGGCCGGGGCCAACGTCCTGACTTTC
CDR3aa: CASSFGAGANVLTF